These 20 T cell receptor beta chains originate from one sample sequenced in a study of T cell responses to AZD1222 COVID-19 vaccine. Clones were sequenced by immunoSEQ multiplex PCR, and TCRdb holds only the in-frame ones, with some missing. The table records some 120,000 clones, around 90% of them present only once. The sequencing used peripheral blood, collected on day 0 of AZD1222 vaccination. These receptors all come from an adult in good health.

The chain links TRBV4-3 to TRBJ1-1; maybe TRBD1 (5 bases). Germline-derived CDR1 and CDR2 are LGHNA and YSLEER. The CDR3 covers 17 residues. Deletions cut 3 bases from V and 2 bases from J, with 19 bases between. The CDR3 reads CASSQYRRAALNTEAFF. DNA for the CDR3: TGCGCCAGCAGCCAGTATCGCAGGGCGGCCTTAAACACTGAAGCTTTCTTT.

CDR3 in amino acids: CASSPGTGRGYGYTF. CDR3 nucleotides: TGTGCCAGCAGCCCAGGGACAGGGAGGGGCTATGGCTACACCTTC. V and J are TRBV9 and TRBJ1-2; TRBD1 matches 9 bases. Germline V gene sequence: CDR1 SGDLS, CDR2 YYNGEE. This CDR3 has 15 residues. J gave up 4 bases and V 4 bases, and 8 bases lay outside the gene matches. The complete variable domain, with remaining parts taken from reference TRBV9 and TRBJ1-2, reads DSGVTQTPKHLITATGQRVTLRCSPRSGDLSVYWYQQSLDQGLQFLIQYYNGEERAKGNILERFSAQQFPDLHSELNLSSLELGDSALYFCASSPGTGRGYGYTFGSGTRLTVV.

In nucleotides, the CDR3 is TGTGCCAGCAGTTTTGGGTTATTCAGGGGGAACACTGAAGCTTTCTTT. It encodes CASSFGLFRGNTEAFF. V usage is TRBV28 and J usage is TRBJ1-1; the D gene is possibly TRBD1 (6 bases). Germline CDR1 is MDHEN and CDR2 is SYDVKM. The germline V and J ends were trimmed by 3 bases and 1 base, with 15 bases remaining between them. The CDR3 is 16 amino acids.

This chain joins TRBV7-3 and TRBJ2-7, with 8 bases identical to TRBD1. The CDR3 has 14 residues. Germline V gene lookup returns CDR1 SGHTA and CDR2 FQGTGA. The ends lost 5 bases at V and 2 bases at J; junction bases unmatched: 5. CDR3 nucleotides: TGTGCCAGCAGCCATGGACAGGGCCCCTACGAGCAGTACTTC. Translating it yields CASSHGQGPYEQYF.

The V call is TRBV12-3 or TRBV12-4, the J call TRBJ1-2; 7 bases are a match to TRBD1. The CDR3 contains 13 residues. The ends lost 3 bases at V and 5 bases at J; junction bases unmatched: 3. The CDR3 bases are TGTGCCAGCAGTTTGGCGACAGGGTATGGCTACACCTTC. Translated: CASSLATGYGYTF.

The chain links TRBV7-2 to TRBJ2-1; 9 bases fit TRBD1. Germline CDR1 SGHTA, CDR2 FQGNSA. Germline trimming cut 5 bases from V and 3 bases from J; bases unmatched to any gene: 5. The CDR3 sequence is 15 residues long. The DNA for the CDR3 is TGTGCCAGCAGCGAGGACAGGGGAAGCTACAATGAGCAGTTCTTC. It yields the protein CASSEDRGSYNEQFF.

The rearrangement joins TRBV5-1 to TRBJ1-3; D not resolved. Germline CDR1 is SGHRS and CDR2 is YFSETQ. This CDR3 region has 13 residues. V was clipped by 4 bases and J by 4 bases, with 9 bases between them. Here the CDR3 reads CASSVEQGNTIYF. Written as DNA, the CDR3 is TGCGCCAGCAGCGTGGAACAGGGAAACACCATATATTTT.

This chain connects TRBV28 to TRBJ1-2; unclear D gene. The germline V gene encodes CDR1 MDHEN and CDR2 SYDVKM. V was pared by 5 bases and J by 0 bases, with 13 bases between. The CDR3 is made up of 15 amino acids. The DNA of the CDR3 is TGTGCCAGCAGTGGGGTTTCCCCGCCTAACTATGGCTACACCTTC. This sequence encodes CASSGVSPPNYGYTF.

The chain is built from TRBV5-4 and TRBJ1-2; D call uncertain. The V gene lost 3 bases and the J gene lost 4 bases, with 16 bases spanning the gap. The CDR3 has 15 amino acids. Per germline, CDR1 SGHNT and CDR2 YYREEE (reference sequence). In DNA form, the CDR3 reads TGTGCCAGCAGCTCCGCTCCAACGGCACCCTATGGCTACACCTTC. Translated, it gives CASSSAPTAPYGYTF.

This clone appeared a single time. The chain employs TRBV7-9 and TRBJ1-1; 8 bases match TRBD1. Germline V CDR1 and CDR2: SEHNR, FQNEAQ (reference sequence). The CDR3 covers 17 residues. V was pared by 6 bases and J by 5 bases, with 17 bases of the junction left unmatched. CDR3 nucleotide sequence: TGTGCCAGCAGAACAGGACAGGGAAGAAGAAGGGGGACTGAAGCTTTCTTT. Encoded protein: CASRTGQGRRRGTEAFF.

V usage is TRBV9 and J usage is TRBJ1-2, with TRBD1 matching 7 bases. CDR3 length equals 18 residues. Germline lookup yields CDR1 SGDLS and CDR2 YYNGEE. V gave up 1 base and J gave up 2 bases; unmatched junction bases: 14. The CDR3 DNA is TGTGCCAGCAGCGTATTGCTGGGACAGACCTCAGTGAACTATGGCTACACCTTC. Amino acid sequence: CASSVLLGQTSVNYGYTF.

This chain uses TRBV28 with TRBJ1-1; 9 bases match TRBD1. Looked up from germline, CDR1 is MDHEN and CDR2 is SYDVKM. This CDR3 contains 14 residues. After removal of 2 bases from V and 5 bases from J, the junction contained 3 bases not matched to a gene. This CDR3 is CASSLPDRGTEAFF. CDR3 coding DNA: TGTGCCAGCAGTTTACCGGACAGGGGAACTGAAGCTTTCTTT.

This chain links TRBV29-1 with TRBJ2-5; D not resolved. CDR1 is SQVTM, CDR2 ANQGSEA, per germline. Deletions cut 1 base from V and 4 bases from J, with 10 bases between. This CDR3 contains 13 residues. DNA for the CDR3: TGCAGCGTTGAAGGGGCATCACGAGAGACCCAGTACTTC. It yields the protein CSVEGASRETQYF.

V gene TRBV6-1 combines with J gene TRBJ2-1, with D unclear. Trimming took 3 bases from V and 2 from J, leaving 2 bases between them. Germline V CDR1 and CDR2: MNHNS, SASEGT. The length of the CDR3 is 12 residues. The CDR3 coding sequence is TGTGCCAGCAGTGACGCCTACAATGAGCAGTTCTTC. Its translation is CASSDAYNEQFF.

This chain joins TRBV5-4 and TRBJ1-3; no definite D call. From germline, CDR1 is SGHNT and CDR2 YYREEE (reference sequence). This CDR3 comprises 15 residues. V was trimmed by 5 bases and J by 0 bases, leaving 12 bases between them. The CDR3 sequence is CASRRRRVSGNTIYF. The CDR3 DNA reads TGTGCCAGCAGACGGAGACGGGTCTCTGGAAACACCATATATTTT.

This chain joins TRBV5-4 and TRBJ2-4, with 10 bases fitting TRBD2. CDR1 is SGHNT and CDR2 is YYREEE in the germline V gene (reference sequence). The CDR3 has 19 amino acids. With V trimmed by 4 bases and J by 0 bases, 13 bases remained unmatched. CDR3 protein: CASSTGGLAGVGAKNIQYF. CDR3 sequence (DNA): TGTGCCAGCAGCACTGGGGGGCTAGCGGGAGTAGGAGCCAAAAACATTCAGTACTTC. Full variable domain (remainder filled in from reference TRBV5-4 and TRBJ2-4): ETGVTQSPTHLIKTRGQQVTLRCSSQSGHNTVSWYQQALGQGPQFIFQYYREEENGRGNFPPRFSGLQFPNYSSELNVNALELDDSALYLCASSTGGLAGVGAKNIQYFGAGTRLSVL.

The V call is TRBV19, the J call TRBJ1-2, with 8 bases lining up with TRBD1. This CDR3 region has 14 residues. The germline gives CDR1 LNHDA, CDR2 SQIVND (reference sequence). V was clipped by 4 bases and J by 4 bases; unmatched bases: 5. The CDR3, as DNA: TGTGCCAGTAGTAGCGGACAGGGTATCTATGGCTACACCTTC. It is translated as CASSSGQGIYGYTF. Based on the CDR3 plus reference TRBV19 and TRBJ1-2, the full variable domain is DGGITQSPKYLFRKEGQNVTLSCEQNLNHDAMYWYRQDPGQGLRLIYYSQIVNDFQKGDIAEGYSVSREKKESFPLTVTSAQKNPTAFYLCASSSGQGIYGYTFGSGTRLTVV.

This clone has just one count. The chain is built from TRBV10-3 and TRBJ2-6; a possible D gene is TRBD1 (6 bases). V lost 0 bases to trimming and J lost 2 bases, with 11 bases between them. Per germline, CDR1 ENHRY and CDR2 SYGVKD. The CDR3 totals 17 residues. CDR3: CAISESVAGAGANVLTF. The CDR3 DNA follows: TGTGCCATCAGTGAGTCTGTGGCAGGGGCTGGGGCCAACGTCCTGACTTTC.

This clone was recorded only once. This chain links TRBV5-1 with TRBJ2-3; the D gene is possibly TRBD1 (5 bases). Germline lookup yields CDR1 SGHRS and CDR2 YFSETQ. V lost 2 bases to trimming and J lost 0 bases, with 13 bases between them. This CDR3 contains 16 residues. CDR3 region: CASSLQGADSTDTQYF. DNA for the CDR3: TGCGCCAGCAGCTTACAAGGGGCCGATAGCACAGATACGCAGTATTTT.

The CDR3 sequence is CASSVSGTGELFF. The CDR3 DNA is TGTGCCAGCAGCGTCAGCGGGACCGGGGAGCTGTTTTTT. The J gene is TRBJ2-2, the V gene TRBV9; D is perhaps TRBD2 (6 bases). The ends were cut back, 2 bases at V and 5 bases at J, with 7 bases in the middle. Germline V CDR1 and CDR2: SGDLS, YYNGEE. This CDR3 contains 13 residues. The variable domain in full, with the rest retrieved from reference TRBV9 and TRBJ2-2, is DSGVTQTPKHLITATGQRVTLRCSPRSGDLSVYWYQQSLDQGLQFLIQYYNGEERAKGNILERFSAQQFPDLHSELNLSSLELGDSALYFCASSVSGTGELFFGEGSRLTVL.